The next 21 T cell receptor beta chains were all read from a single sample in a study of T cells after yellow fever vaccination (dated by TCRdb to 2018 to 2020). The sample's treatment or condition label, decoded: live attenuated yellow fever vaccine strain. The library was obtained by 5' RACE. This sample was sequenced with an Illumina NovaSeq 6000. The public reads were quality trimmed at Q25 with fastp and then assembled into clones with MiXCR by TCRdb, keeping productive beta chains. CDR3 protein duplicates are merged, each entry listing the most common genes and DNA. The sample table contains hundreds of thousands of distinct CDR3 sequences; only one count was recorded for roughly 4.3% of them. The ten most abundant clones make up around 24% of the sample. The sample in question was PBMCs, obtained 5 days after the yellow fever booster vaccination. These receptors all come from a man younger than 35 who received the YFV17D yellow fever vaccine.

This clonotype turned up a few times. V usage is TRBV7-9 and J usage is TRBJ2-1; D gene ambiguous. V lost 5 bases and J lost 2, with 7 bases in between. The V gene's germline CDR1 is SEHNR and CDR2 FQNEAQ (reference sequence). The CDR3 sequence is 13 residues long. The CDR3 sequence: CASSPIPYNEQFF. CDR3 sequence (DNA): TGTGCCAGCAGCCCAATACCCTACAATGAGCAGTTCTTC.

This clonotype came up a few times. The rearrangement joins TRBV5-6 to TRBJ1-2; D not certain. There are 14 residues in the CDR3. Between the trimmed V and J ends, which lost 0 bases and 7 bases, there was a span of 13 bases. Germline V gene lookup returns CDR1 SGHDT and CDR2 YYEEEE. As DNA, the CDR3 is TGTGCCAGCAGCTTGGCCGGCCCGGGGTCTGGCTACACCTTC. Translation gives CASSLAGPGSGYTF.

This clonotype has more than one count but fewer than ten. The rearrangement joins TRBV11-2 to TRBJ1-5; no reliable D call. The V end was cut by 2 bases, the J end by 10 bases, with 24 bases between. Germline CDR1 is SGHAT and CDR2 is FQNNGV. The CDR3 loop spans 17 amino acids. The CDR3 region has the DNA TGTGCCAGCAGCTTACCACAAGACCGCCCTATGGTTTTTCCCCAGCATTTT. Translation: CASSLPQDRPMVFPQHF.

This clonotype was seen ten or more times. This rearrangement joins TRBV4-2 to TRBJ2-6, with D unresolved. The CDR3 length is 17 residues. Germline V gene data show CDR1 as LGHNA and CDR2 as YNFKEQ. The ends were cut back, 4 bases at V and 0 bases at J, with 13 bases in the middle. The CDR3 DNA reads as TGTGCCAGCAGCCCAGCAGGCACTAACTCTGGGGCCAACGTCCTGACTTTC. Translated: CASSPAGTNSGANVLTF.

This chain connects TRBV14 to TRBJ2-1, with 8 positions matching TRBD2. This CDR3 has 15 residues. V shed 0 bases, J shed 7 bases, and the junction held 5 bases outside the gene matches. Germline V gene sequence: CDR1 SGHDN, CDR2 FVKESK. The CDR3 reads CASSQESGGANEQFF. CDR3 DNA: TGTGCCAGCAGCCAAGAATCGGGGGGGGCAAATGAGCAGTTCTTC.

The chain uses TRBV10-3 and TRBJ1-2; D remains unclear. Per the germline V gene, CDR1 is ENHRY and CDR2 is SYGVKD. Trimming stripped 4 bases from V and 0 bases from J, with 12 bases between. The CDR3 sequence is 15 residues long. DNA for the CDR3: TGTGCCATCAGTGTGGAAGGAAAGCCTAACTATGGCTACACCTTC. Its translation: CAISVEGKPNYGYTF.

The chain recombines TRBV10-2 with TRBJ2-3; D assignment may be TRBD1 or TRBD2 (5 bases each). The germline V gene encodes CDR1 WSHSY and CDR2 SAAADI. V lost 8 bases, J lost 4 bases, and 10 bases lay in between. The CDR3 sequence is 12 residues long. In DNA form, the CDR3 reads TGCGCCAGCCTCGGGGCCGCAGATACGCAGTATTTT. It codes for CASLGAADTQYF.

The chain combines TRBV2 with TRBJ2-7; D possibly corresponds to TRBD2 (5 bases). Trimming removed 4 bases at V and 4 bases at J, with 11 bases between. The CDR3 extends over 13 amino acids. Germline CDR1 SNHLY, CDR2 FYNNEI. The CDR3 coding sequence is TGTGCCAGCAGTGCGGGGATATTATACGAGCAGTACTTC. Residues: CASSAGILYEQYF.

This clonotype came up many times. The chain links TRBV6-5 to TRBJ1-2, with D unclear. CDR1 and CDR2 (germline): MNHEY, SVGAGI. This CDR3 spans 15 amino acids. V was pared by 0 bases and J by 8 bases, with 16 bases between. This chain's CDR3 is CASSYSRAGLGGYTF. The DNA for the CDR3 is TGTGCCAGCAGTTACTCGAGGGCAGGTTTAGGGGGCTACACCTTC.

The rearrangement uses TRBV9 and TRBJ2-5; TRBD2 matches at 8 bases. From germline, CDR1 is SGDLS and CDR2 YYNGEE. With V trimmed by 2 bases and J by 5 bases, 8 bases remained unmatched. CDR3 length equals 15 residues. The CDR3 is CASSVIGGAKETQYF. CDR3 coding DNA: TGTGCCAGCAGCGTTATCGGGGGGGCTAAGGAGACCCAGTACTTC.

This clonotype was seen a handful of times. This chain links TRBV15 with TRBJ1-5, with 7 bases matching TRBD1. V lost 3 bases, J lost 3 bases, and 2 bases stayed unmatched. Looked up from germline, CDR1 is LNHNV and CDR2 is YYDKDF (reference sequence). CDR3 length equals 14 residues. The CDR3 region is CATSSDRVNQPQHF. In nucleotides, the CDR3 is TGTGCCACCAGCAGCGACAGGGTCAATCAGCCCCAGCATTTT.

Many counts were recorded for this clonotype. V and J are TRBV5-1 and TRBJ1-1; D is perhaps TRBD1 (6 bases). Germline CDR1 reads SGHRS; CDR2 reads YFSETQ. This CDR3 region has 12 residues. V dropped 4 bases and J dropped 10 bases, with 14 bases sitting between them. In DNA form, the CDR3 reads TGCGCCAGCAGCACGGGAAGGGGGGTAGCTTTCTTT. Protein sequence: CASSTGRGVAFF. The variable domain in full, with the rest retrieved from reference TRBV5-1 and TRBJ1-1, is KAGVTQTPRYLIKTRGQQVTLSCSPISGHRSVSWYQQTPGQGLQFLFEYFSETQRNKGNFPGRFSGRQFSNSRSEMNVSTLELGDSALYLCASSTGRGVAFFGQGTRLTVV.

CDR3: CASSVTSASDGPQHF. CDR3 sequence (DNA): TGTGCCAGCAGCGTAACGTCGGCTTCGGATGGGCCCCAGCATTTT. The rearrangement uses TRBV9 and TRBJ1-5, with D unresolved. This CDR3 spans 15 amino acids. Germline V gives CDR1 SGDLS, CDR2 YYNGEE. Trimming shortened V by 1 base and J by 9 bases, and 17 bases separated the two germline ends.

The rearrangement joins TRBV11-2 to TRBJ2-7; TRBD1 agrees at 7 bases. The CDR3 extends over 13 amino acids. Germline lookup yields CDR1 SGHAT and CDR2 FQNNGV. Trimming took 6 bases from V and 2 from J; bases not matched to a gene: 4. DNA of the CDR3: TGTGCCAGCAGAGTAACAGGGGCCTACGAGCAGTACTTC. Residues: CASRVTGAYEQYF.

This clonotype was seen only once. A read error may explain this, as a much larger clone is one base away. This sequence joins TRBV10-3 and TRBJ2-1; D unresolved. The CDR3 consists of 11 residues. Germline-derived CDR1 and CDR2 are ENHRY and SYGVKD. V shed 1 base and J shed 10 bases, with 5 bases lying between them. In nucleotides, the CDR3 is TGTGCCATCAGTGAGTACGAGGAGCAGTTCTTC. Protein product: CAISEYEEQFF.

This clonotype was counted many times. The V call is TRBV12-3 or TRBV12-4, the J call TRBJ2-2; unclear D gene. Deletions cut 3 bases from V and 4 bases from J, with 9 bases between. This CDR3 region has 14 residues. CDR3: CASSLGGSTGELFF. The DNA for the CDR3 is TGTGCCAGCAGTTTGGGTGGTAGCACCGGGGAGCTGTTTTTT.

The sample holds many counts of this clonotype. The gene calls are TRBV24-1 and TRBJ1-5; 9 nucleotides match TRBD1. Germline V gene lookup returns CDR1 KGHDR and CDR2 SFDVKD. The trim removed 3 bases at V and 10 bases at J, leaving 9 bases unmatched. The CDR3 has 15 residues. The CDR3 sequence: CATSDPGQGLGPQHF. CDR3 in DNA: TGTGCCACCAGTGATCCGGGACAGGGACTAGGACCCCAGCATTTT.

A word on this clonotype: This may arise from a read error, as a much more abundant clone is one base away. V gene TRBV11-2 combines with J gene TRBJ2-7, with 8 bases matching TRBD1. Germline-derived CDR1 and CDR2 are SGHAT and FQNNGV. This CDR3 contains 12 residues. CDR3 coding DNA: TGTGCCAGCAGCCCGGACAGGGTCGAGCAGAACTTC. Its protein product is CASSPDRVEQNF.

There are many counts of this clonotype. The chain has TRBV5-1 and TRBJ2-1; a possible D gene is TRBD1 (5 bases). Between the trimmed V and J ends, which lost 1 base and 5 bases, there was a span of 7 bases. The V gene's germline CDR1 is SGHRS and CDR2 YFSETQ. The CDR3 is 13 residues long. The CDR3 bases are TGCGCCAGCAGCTTGAGGGGTAACAATGAGCAGTTCTTC. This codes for CASSLRGNNEQFF.

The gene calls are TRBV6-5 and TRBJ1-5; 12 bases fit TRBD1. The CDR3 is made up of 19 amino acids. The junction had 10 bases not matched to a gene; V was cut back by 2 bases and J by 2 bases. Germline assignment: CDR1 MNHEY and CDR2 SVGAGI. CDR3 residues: CASSYRRDRGLEGNQPQHF. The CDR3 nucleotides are TGTGCCAGCAGTTACCGCCGGGACAGGGGGCTGGAGGGCAATCAGCCCCAGCATTTT.

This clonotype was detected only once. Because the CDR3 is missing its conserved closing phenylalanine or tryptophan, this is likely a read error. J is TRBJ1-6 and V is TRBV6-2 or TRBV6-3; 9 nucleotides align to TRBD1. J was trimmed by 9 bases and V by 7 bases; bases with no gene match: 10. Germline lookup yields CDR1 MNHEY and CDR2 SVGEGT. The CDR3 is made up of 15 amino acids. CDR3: CASTELGQGGSPLHV. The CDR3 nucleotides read TGTGCCAGCACCGAGTTGGGACAGGGAGGTTCACCCCTCCACGTT.